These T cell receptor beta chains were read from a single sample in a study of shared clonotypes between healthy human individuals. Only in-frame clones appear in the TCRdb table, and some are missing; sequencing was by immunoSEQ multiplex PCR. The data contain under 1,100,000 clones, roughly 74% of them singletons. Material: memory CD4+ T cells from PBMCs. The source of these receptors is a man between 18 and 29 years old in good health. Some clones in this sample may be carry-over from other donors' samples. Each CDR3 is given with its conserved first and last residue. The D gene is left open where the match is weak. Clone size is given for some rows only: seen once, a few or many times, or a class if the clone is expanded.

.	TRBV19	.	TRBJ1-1	CASSHRATEAFF	TGTGCCAGTAGTCACAGGGCCACTGAAGCTTTCTTT
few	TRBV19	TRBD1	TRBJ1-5	CASSMGQAPNQPQHF	TGTGCCAGTAGTATGGGACAGGCCCCCAATCAGCCCCAGCATTTT
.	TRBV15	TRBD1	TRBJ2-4	CATSRVVTGGRPWAKNIQYF	TGTGCCACCAGCAGAGTGGTGACAGGGGGTCGACCGTGGGCCAAAAACATTCAGTACTTC
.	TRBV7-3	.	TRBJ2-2	CATSPGNTGELFF	TGTGCCACTTCCCCGGGAAACACCGGGGAGCTGTTTTTT
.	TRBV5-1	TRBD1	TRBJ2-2	CASSPDRVGTGELFF	TGCGCCAGCAGCCCCGACAGGGTCGGGACCGGGGAGCTGTTTTTT
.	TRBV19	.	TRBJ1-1	CASSRGPLNTEAFF	TGTGCCAGTAGTAGGGGACCGTTGAACACTGAAGCTTTCTTT
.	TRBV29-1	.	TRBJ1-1	CSVVRKLNTEAFF	TGCAGCGTTGTCAGGAAACTGAACACTGAAGCTTTCTTT
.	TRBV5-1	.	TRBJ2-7	CASSLYDGRVGEQYF	TGCGCCAGCAGCTTGTACGACGGGAGAGTTGGCGAGCAGTACTTC
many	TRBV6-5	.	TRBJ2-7	CASSYSPQGGYEQYF	TGTGCCAGCAGTTACTCGCCTCAAGGGGGCTACGAGCAGTACTTC
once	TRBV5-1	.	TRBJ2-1	CASSLVHGSYNEQFF	TGCGCCAGCAGCTTGGTTCACGGGAGCTACAATGAGCAGTTCTTC
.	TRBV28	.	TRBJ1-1	CASTPAGSAMNTEAFF	TGTGCCAGCACCCCCGCAGGGTCCGCCATGAACACTGAAGCTTTCTTT
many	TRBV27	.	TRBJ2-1	CANDQLPHEQFF	TGTGCCAACGACCAGCTGCCCCATGAGCAGTTCTTC
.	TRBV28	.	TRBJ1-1	CASSFMGPEAFF	TGTGCCAGCAGTTTTATGGGACCCGAAGCTTTCTTT
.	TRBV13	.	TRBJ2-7	CASTTGGVEQYF	TGTGCCAGCACAACCGGAGGGGTCGAGCAGTACTTC
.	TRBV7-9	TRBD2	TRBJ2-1	CASSSGLAGGLYNEQFF	TGTGCCAGCAGCTCGGGACTAGCGGGAGGTCTCTACAATGAGCAGTTCTTC
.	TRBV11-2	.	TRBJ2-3	CASSLVTGTDTQYF	TGTGCCAGCAGCTTAGTTACGGGGACAGATACGCAGTATTTT
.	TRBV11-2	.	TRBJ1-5	CASSDDSQPQHF	TGTGCCAGCAGCGATGACAGCCAGCCCCAGCATTTT
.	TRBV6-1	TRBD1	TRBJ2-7	CASRYQGAAYEQYF	TGTGCCAGCAGATACCAGGGGGCGGCCTACGAGCAGTACTTC
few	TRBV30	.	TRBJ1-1	CAWHRRGLNTEAFF	TGTGCCTGGCACCGACGGGGCTTGAACACTGAAGCTTTCTTT
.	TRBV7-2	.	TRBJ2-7	CASSPGSGEQYF	TGTGCCAGCAGCCCCGGCTCGGGGGAGCAGTACTTC
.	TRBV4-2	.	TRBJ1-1	CASSQDLTVSAFF	TGTGCCAGCAGCCAAGATCTAACAGTATCAGCTTTCTTT
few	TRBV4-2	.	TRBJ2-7	CASSQAGQRSYEQYF	TGTGCCAGCAGCCAAGCGGGCCAGCGGAGCTACGAGCAGTACTTC
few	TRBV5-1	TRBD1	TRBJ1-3	CASSQGQSLSGNTIYF	TGCGCCAGCAGCCAGGGACAGTCCCTCTCTGGAAACACCATATATTTT